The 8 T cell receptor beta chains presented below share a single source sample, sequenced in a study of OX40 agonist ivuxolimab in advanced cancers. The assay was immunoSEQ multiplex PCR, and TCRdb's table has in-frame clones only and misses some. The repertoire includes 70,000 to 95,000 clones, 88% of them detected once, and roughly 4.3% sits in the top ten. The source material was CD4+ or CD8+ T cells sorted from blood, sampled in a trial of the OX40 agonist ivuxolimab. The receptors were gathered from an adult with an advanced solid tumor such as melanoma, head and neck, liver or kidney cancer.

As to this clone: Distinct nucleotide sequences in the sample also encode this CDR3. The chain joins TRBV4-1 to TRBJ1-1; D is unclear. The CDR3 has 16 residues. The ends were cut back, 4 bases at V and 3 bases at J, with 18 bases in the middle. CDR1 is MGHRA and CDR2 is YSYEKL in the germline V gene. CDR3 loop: CASSLGRVTSDTEAFF. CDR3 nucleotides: TGCGCCAGCAGCCTCGGGCGGGTGACGAGTGACACTGAAGCTTTCTTT.

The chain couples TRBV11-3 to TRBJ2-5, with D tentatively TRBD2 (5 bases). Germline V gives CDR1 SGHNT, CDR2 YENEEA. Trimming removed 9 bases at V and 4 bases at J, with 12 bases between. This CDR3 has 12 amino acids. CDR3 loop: CASERAGETQYF. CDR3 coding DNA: TGTGCCAGTGAGCGTGCGGGAGAGACCCAGTACTTC. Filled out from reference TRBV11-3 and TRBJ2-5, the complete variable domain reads EAGVVQSPRYKIIEKKQPVAFWCNPISGHNTLYWYLQNLGQGPELLIRYENEEAVDDSQLPKDRFSAERLKGVDSTLKIQPAELGDSAVYLCASERAGETQYFGPGTRLLVL.

In DNA, the CDR3 is TGTGCCAGCAGTCTAGACAGGGGGCTCCGGGAAAAACTGTTTTTT. Translation: CASSLDRGLREKLFF. This chain uses TRBV28 with TRBJ1-4; 10 bases align to TRBD1. CDR1 and CDR2 from the germline V gene are MDHEN and SYDVKM. This CDR3 comprises 15 residues. Unmatched junction bases numbered 8, after V lost 5 bases and J lost 8 bases. Looking up the rest from reference TRBV28 and TRBJ1-4 gives the full variable domain: DVKVTQSSRYLVKRTGEKVFLECVQDMDHENMFWYRQDPGLGLRLIYFSYDVKMKEKGDIPEGYSVSREKKERFSLILESASTNQTSMYLCASSLDRGLREKLFFGSGTQLSVL.

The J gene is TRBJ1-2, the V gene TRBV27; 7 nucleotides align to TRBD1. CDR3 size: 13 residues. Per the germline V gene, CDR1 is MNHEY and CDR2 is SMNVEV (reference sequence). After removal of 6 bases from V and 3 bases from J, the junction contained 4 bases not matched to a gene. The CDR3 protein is CASSVQGYYGYTF. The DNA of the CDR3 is TGTGCCAGCAGCGTACAGGGGTACTATGGCTACACCTTC.

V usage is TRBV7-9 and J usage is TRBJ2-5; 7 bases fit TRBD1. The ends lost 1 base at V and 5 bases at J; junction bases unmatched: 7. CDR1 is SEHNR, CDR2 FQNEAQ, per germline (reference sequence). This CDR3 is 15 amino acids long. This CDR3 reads CASSLGQTGTETQYF. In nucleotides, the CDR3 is TGTGCCAGCAGCTTAGGGCAGACAGGGACCGAGACCCAGTACTTC.

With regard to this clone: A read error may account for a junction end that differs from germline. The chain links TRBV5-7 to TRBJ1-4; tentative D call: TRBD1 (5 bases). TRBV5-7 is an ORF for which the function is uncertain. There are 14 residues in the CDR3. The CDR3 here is CASSLGLASEKLFF. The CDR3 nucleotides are TGCGCCAGCAGCTTGGGACTCGCAAGTGAAAAACTGTTTTTT.

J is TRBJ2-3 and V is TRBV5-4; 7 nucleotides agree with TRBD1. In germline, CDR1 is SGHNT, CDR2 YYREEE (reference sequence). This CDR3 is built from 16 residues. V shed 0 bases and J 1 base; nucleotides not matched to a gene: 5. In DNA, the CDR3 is TGTGCCAGCAGCTTGGGCCGACAGGGAGGCACAGATACGCAGTATTTT. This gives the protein CASSLGRQGGTDTQYF.

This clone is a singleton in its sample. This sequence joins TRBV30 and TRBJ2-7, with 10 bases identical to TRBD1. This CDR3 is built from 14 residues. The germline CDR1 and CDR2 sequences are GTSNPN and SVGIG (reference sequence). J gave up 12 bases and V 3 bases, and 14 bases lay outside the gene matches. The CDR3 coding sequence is TGTGCCTGGAGCCCTCCGAGACAGGGGGCCCTCCGGTACTTC. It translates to CAWSPPRQGALRYF.